This T cell receptor beta chain was captured in a study of T cell repertoires in cytomegalovirus infection. Study background: Indicated by public TCR beta signatures were CMV infection and matching HLA type.

The CDR3 spans 15 residues. Germline V gene data show CDR1 as MGHRA and CDR2 as YSYEKL. Trimming stripped 1 base from V and 2 bases from J, with 12 bases between. In TCRdb, the reads were re-called with MiXCR into one record per CDR3 protein. Among nearly 650,000 distinct CDR3 sequences listed, approximately 25% were seen once. Notes on the study in general: Across the ex vivo response, the dominant clonotypes were HLA-C-restricted CMV-specific TCR beta clonotypes.

On this clonotype itself: Its antigen remains unknown.

Sequencing was performed on CD8+ T cells from PBMCs. The chain links TRBV4-1 to TRBJ2-7, with a tentative D call TRBD2 (6 bases). This TCR was recovered from a human donor in good health (CMV status not recorded). Some clones in this sample may be carry-over from other donors' samples. The chain's CDR3 is CASSQGSGPTYEQYF. The CDR3 region has the DNA TGCGCCAGCAGCCAAGGAAGCGGGCCTACCTACGAGCAGTACTTC.